Detailed here is one TCR beta chain. Its cognate antigen is unknown. The entry originates in a study of T cells in Graves' hyperthyroidism and ophthalmopathy. Looking at the study overall: Specimen type is peripheral blood, collected at initial diagnosis prior to any treatment.

Amplification of TCR beta CDR3 regions used RNA as the template. The primer set for the first-round RT-PCR of the TCR CDR3 was HTBI. TCRdb processed the multiplex PCR reads anew with MiXCR; each CDR3 protein has one entry. The data contain fewer than 650,000 distinct CDR3 sequences, 14% of them singletons. Findings and limits, study-wide: Most clonotypes expanded in thyroid above 0.001 were likewise present in blood.

The V end lost 6 bases, the J end lost 0 bases, and 24 bases lay between the germline ends. Germline CDR1 and CDR2: MNHNS and SASEGT. This CDR3 region has 19 residues. Newly diagnosed hyperthyroidism patients aged 18 to 65 years had disease lasting under 2 months. A patient was excluded if there was uncontrolled infection, other autoimmune disease, pregnancy or lactation. Sequenced input: blood. The genes are TRBV6-1 and TRBJ1-3; D possibly corresponds to TRBD1 (6 bases). The clonotype comes from a woman aged 40 to 55 with Graves' hyperthyroidism. CDR3 nucleotide sequence: TGTGCCAGCAGGCCCCGGACAGATCCAATCTTCAACTCTGGAAACACCATATATTTT. Protein product: CASRPRTDPIFNSGNTIYF.